The 29 T cell receptor beta chains reported below all come from one sample, sequenced in a study of OX40 agonist ivuxolimab in advanced cancers. Data came from immunoSEQ multiplex PCR; TCRdb stores just in-frame clones and leaves some out. The sample contains some 26,000 clones, about four fifths of which appear only once. Sequenced here: CD4+ or CD8+ T cells sorted from blood, sampled in a trial of the OX40 agonist ivuxolimab. The receptor set was obtained from an adult with an advanced solid tumor such as melanoma, head and neck, liver or kidney cancer.

The rearrangement joins TRBV6-5 to TRBJ2-1, with a possible D match to TRBD2 (6 bases). V was cut by 6 bases and J by 9 bases, with 9 bases left in between. In germline, CDR1 is MNHEY, CDR2 SVGAGI. CDR3 length: 11 residues. CDR3 region: CASSEGGEQFF. CDR3 DNA: TGTGCCAGCAGCGAGGGAGGTGAGCAGTTCTTC.

This rearrangement joins TRBV7-9 to TRBJ1-5; D uncertain. From germline, CDR1 is SEHNR and CDR2 FQNEAQ (reference sequence). V was cut by 1 base and J by 5 bases, with 6 bases left in between. The CDR3 consists of 13 residues. The CDR3 coding sequence is TGTGCCAGCAGCTTAGGGGATCATCAGCCCCAGCATTTT. Residues: CASSLGDHQPQHF.

This chain connects TRBV2 to TRBJ2-5; D is possibly TRBD2 (6 bases). This CDR3 is 16 amino acids long. The germline gives CDR1 SNHLY, CDR2 FYNNEI. The V gene lost 6 bases and the J gene lost 1 base, with 18 bases spanning the gap. The DNA for the CDR3 is TGTGCCAGCAGGGGCATTGGGAGCGGGCTCCAAGAGACCCAGTACTTC. Amino acid sequence: CASRGIGSGLQETQYF. Drawing the rest from reference TRBV2 and TRBJ2-5, the complete variable domain is EPEVTQTPSHQVTQMGQEVILRCVPISNHLYFYWYRQILGQKVEFLVSFYNNEISEKSEIFDDQFSVERPDGSNFTLKIRSTKLEDSAMYFCASRGIGSGLQETQYFGPGTRLLVL.

In DNA form, the CDR3 reads TGTGCCAGCAGCTTAGAAGTAGACAGGGGGCACTTAGATACGCAGTATTTT. It codes for CASSLEVDRGHLDTQYF. The V gene is TRBV11-2, the J gene TRBJ2-3, with TRBD1 matching over 10 bases. Losses at the gene ends were 0 bases for V and 5 bases for J; bases not matched to a gene: 8. CDR1 SGHAT and CDR2 FQNNGV come from the germline V gene. The CDR3 has 17 amino acids.

This clone showed up just once. The chain has TRBV4-1 and TRBJ1-4, with D possibly matching TRBD1 (6 bases). The CDR3 covers 14 residues. The germline V and J ends were trimmed by 7 bases and 4 bases, with 13 bases remaining between them. Germline loops: CDR1 MGHRA, CDR2 YSYEKL. CDR3 sequence: CASNTQGGNEKLFF. Here the CDR3 DNA reads TGCGCCAGCAACACACAGGGAGGTAATGAAAAACTGTTTTTT.

The chain uses TRBV9 and TRBJ2-3, with 8 bases that match TRBD2. The CDR3 loop spans 16 amino acids. V trimming: 0 bases; J trimming: 2 bases; junction bases outside the gene matches: 5. The germline gives CDR1 SGDLS, CDR2 YYNGEE. In nucleotides, the CDR3 is TGTGCCAGCAGCGTAGAGGGCGGGGGGCACACAGATACGCAGTATTTT. It codes for CASSVEGGGHTDTQYF. The whole variable domain, remainder taken from reference TRBV9 and TRBJ2-3, is DSGVTQTPKHLITATGQRVTLRCSPRSGDLSVYWYQQSLDQGLQFLIQYYNGEERAKGNILERFSAQQFPDLHSELNLSSLELGDSALYFCASSVEGGGHTDTQYFGPGTRLTVL.

This rearrangement joins TRBV9 to TRBJ1-2, with D hard to call. The CDR3 length is 18 residues. Trimming pared 6 bases from V and 2 bases from J, leaving 26 bases between. The germline V gene has CDR1 SGDLS and CDR2 YYNGEE. The CDR3 region is CASTQSATAGEENYGYTF. The CDR3 region has the DNA TGTGCCAGCACCCAAAGCGCCACAGCCGGGGAGGAAAACTATGGCTACACCTTC.

The rearrangement links TRBV15 to TRBJ1-5, with unresolved D. This CDR3 region has 12 residues. Germline-derived CDR1 and CDR2 are LNHNV and YYDKDF (reference sequence). V gave up 7 bases and J gave up 0 bases, with 4 bases separating them. The CDR3: CATTVSNQPQHF. Written as DNA, the CDR3 is TGTGCCACCACCGTTAGCAATCAGCCCCAGCATTTT.

This clone was recorded only once. This rearrangement joins TRBV19 to TRBJ1-1, with D possibly being TRBD1 (5 bases). This CDR3 has 14 amino acids. Germline V gene lookup returns CDR1 LNHDA and CDR2 SQIVND (reference sequence). The V end lost 2 bases, the J end lost 5 bases, and 12 bases lay between the germline ends. The CDR3: CASSIMGRGTEAFF. DNA of the CDR3: TGTGCCAGTAGTATAATGGGAAGGGGAACTGAAGCTTTCTTT.

The chain couples TRBV12-5 to TRBJ2-2; unclear D gene. This CDR3 is 14 amino acids long. Germline V gene sequence: CDR1 LGHNT, CDR2 FRNRAP. V gave up 2 bases and J gave up 7 bases, with 11 bases separating them. The CDR3 DNA sequence: TGTGCTAGTGGTTTGTTCATCTCTGGCGGGGAGCTGTTTTTT. Protein: CASGLFISGGELFF.

The genes are TRBV29-1 and TRBJ2-5; D uncertain. CDR3 length: 11 residues. V was clipped by 0 bases and J by 9 bases, with 8 bases between them. The germline V gene has CDR1 SQVTM and CDR2 ANQGSEA. The CDR3 DNA is TGCAGCGTTGAAGATAGGGTGGCCCAGTACTTC. It specifies CSVEDRVAQYF.

The gene calls are TRBV4-1 and TRBJ2-4, with D tentatively TRBD1 (5 bases). V was shortened by 0 bases and J by 10 bases, with 10 bases between the two germline ends. This CDR3 contains 13 residues. From germline, CDR1 is MGHRA and CDR2 YSYEKL. DNA for the CDR3: TGCGCCAGCAGCCAAGATGGGGCCCATATTCAGTACTTC. Translated: CASSQDGAHIQYF.

This clone was counted a single time. The chain couples TRBV13 to TRBJ2-2; the match to TRBD2 covers 7 bases. This CDR3 is 16 amino acids long. Per the germline V gene, CDR1 is PRHDT and CDR2 is FYEKMQ (reference sequence). After removal of 3 bases from V and 1 base from J, the junction contained 5 bases not matched to a gene. The chain's CDR3 is CASSFERGRNTGELFF. DNA of the CDR3: TGTGCCAGCAGCTTTGAGCGGGGCAGGAACACCGGGGAGCTGTTTTTT.

This clone was seen more than once but under ten times. This chain links TRBV6-5 with TRBJ1-4; D is uncertain. Per the germline V gene, CDR1 is MNHEY and CDR2 is SVGAGI. This CDR3 region has 13 residues. Trimming cost V 2 bases and J 10 bases, with 11 bases left between them. CDR3 amino acids: CASSYSSGGKLFF. DNA of the CDR3: TGTGCCAGCAGTTACAGTTCCGGCGGAAAACTGTTTTTT.

This sequence joins TRBV28 and TRBJ2-7, with D perhaps matching TRBD2 (5 bases). This CDR3 contains 13 residues. The V gene's germline CDR1 is MDHEN and CDR2 SYDVKM. Trimming cost V 5 bases and J 4 bases, with 12 bases left between them. CDR3 loop: CASSPGNVYEQYF. CDR3 in DNA: TGTGCCAGCAGTCCGGGGAACGTATACGAGCAGTACTTC.

The chain employs TRBV2 and TRBJ2-7, with TRBD2 as a possible D gene (6 bases). CDR1 and CDR2 from the germline V gene are SNHLY and FYNNEI. The CDR3 extends over 14 amino acids. Trimming left V 6 bases short and J 3 bases short, with 15 bases between. As DNA, the CDR3 is TGTGCCAGCAGCCCTCTGGGGGGAAGCTACGAGCAGTACTTC. Protein: CASSPLGGSYEQYF.

This rearrangement joins TRBV27 to TRBJ2-7, with 11 bases lining up with TRBD2. The trim removed 7 bases at V and 5 bases at J, leaving 7 bases unmatched. Germline V gives CDR1 MNHEY, CDR2 SMNVEV (reference sequence). The CDR3 has 14 residues. For the CDR3, the DNA is TGTGCCAGCAAAATAGCGGGAGGGCCGAACGAGCAGTACTTC. Amino acid sequence: CASKIAGGPNEQYF.

This clone appeared once. The chain has TRBV9 and TRBJ1-4, with 8 bases that match TRBD1. This CDR3 is 17 amino acids long. J was trimmed by 8 bases and V by 0 bases; bases with no gene match: 12. Germline values: CDR1 SGDLS, CDR2 YYNGEE. Written as DNA, the CDR3 is TGTGCCAGCAGCGTAGACGACGGGACAGGCTCAGTAGAAAAACTGTTTTTT. Its translation is CASSVDDGTGSVEKLFF.

This clone was counted a single time. The V gene is TRBV2, the J gene TRBJ2-7; 7 positions agree with TRBD1. The J segment lost 0 bases and the V segment lost 4 bases, leaving 6 bases of the junction unmatched. The CDR3 is 15 residues long. CDR1 is SNHLY, CDR2 FYNNEI, per germline. CDR3 in amino acids: CASSAGTASSYEQYF. The CDR3 region has the DNA TGTGCCAGCAGTGCCGGGACAGCCAGCTCCTACGAGCAGTACTTC. The whole variable domain, remainder taken from reference TRBV2 and TRBJ2-7, is EPEVTQTPSHQVTQMGQEVILRCVPISNHLYFYWYRQILGQKVEFLVSFYNNEISEKSEIFDDQFSVERPDGSNFTLKIRSTKLEDSAMYFCASSAGTASSYEQYFGPGTRLTVT.

This chain links TRBV11-2 with TRBJ2-7; tentative D call: TRBD2 (6 bases). CDR1 and CDR2 from the germline V gene are SGHAT and FQNNGV. V dropped 2 bases and J dropped 2 bases, with 13 bases sitting between them. The CDR3 runs 15 residues. CDR3 DNA sequence: TGTGCCAGCAGCTTACCTACGGGGGAGGCCTACGAGCAGTACTTC. It yields the protein CASSLPTGEAYEQYF.

This clone was observed a single time. The V call is TRBV5-4, the J call TRBJ1-1; no clear D. CDR1 is SGHNT and CDR2 is YYREEE in the germline V gene (reference sequence). V lost 4 bases to trimming and J lost 10 bases, with 14 bases between them. This CDR3 comprises 12 residues. For the CDR3, the DNA is TGTGCCAGCAGCCCGGACGGAGTAGGAGCTTTCTTT. Amino acid sequence: CASSPDGVGAFF.

The chain combines TRBV7-3 with TRBJ2-7, with 8 bases that match TRBD1. The V and J ends lost 2 bases and 6 bases, in that order; junction bases with no gene match: 6. The CDR3 is made up of 14 amino acids. Germline V gene data show CDR1 as SGHTA and CDR2 as FQGTGA. DNA of the CDR3: TGTGCCAGCAGCTTACGGCAGGGGGCTGGCGAGCAGTACTTC. Its protein is CASSLRQGAGEQYF.

The chain carries TRBV5-1 and TRBJ2-3; 8 bases line up with TRBD2. V dropped 1 base and J dropped 2; count of bases not matched to a gene: 6. The CDR3 contains 16 residues. CDR1 and CDR2 from the germline V gene are SGHRS and YFSETQ. CDR3 bases: TGCGCCAGCAGCTTGACTAGCGGAGGGTACACAGATACGCAGTATTTT. It codes for CASSLTSGGYTDTQYF.

The J gene is TRBJ2-1, the V gene TRBV6-5; the D call may be TRBD1 or TRBD2 (6 bases each). The V gene's germline CDR1 is MNHEY and CDR2 SVGAGI. Trimming shortened V by 1 base and J by 7 bases, and 8 bases separated the two germline ends. The CDR3 consists of 13 residues. The CDR3 coding sequence is TGTGCCAGCAGTTACTTAGGGGGGAATGAGCAGTTCTTC. Translation: CASSYLGGNEQFF.

This chain uses TRBV2 with TRBJ1-5; D remains ambiguous. Per germline, CDR1 SNHLY and CDR2 FYNNEI. This CDR3 has 11 amino acids. Deletions cut 8 bases from V and 7 bases from J, with 9 bases between. Here the CDR3 DNA reads TGTGCCAGCGGAGGGAGCCAGCCCCAGCATTTT. As protein: CASGGSQPQHF. The complete variable domain, with remaining parts taken from reference TRBV2 and TRBJ1-5, reads EPEVTQTPSHQVTQMGQEVILRCVPISNHLYFYWYRQILGQKVEFLVSFYNNEISEKSEIFDDQFSVERPDGSNFTLKIRSTKLEDSAMYFCASGGSQPQHFGDGTRLSIL.

This clone has only one observation. The gene calls are TRBV2 and TRBJ2-3; 9 nucleotides align to TRBD1. This CDR3 region has 13 residues. CDR1 and CDR2 (germline): SNHLY, FYNNEI. V dropped 7 bases and J dropped 8; count of bases not matched to a gene: 7. DNA of the CDR3: TGTGCCAGCACGACCGGGGGACAGGGTACGCAGTATTTT. Residues: CASTTGGQGTQYF. Combining the CDR3 with reference TRBV2 and TRBJ2-3 gives the whole variable domain EPEVTQTPSHQVTQMGQEVILRCVPISNHLYFYWYRQILGQKVEFLVSFYNNEISEKSEIFDDQFSVERPDGSNFTLKIRSTKLEDSAMYFCASTTGGQGTQYFGPGTRLTVL.

V is TRBV16 and J is TRBJ2-1; D may be TRBD2 (5 bases). The CDR3 has 16 amino acids. V lost 4 bases and J 0 bases, leaving 13 bases between the germline ends. From germline, CDR1 is KGHSY and CDR2 FQNENV. The CDR3 is CASSPINGISYNEQFF. CDR3 sequence (DNA): TGTGCCAGCAGCCCTATCAACGGGATCTCCTACAATGAGCAGTTCTTC.

This clone was recorded only once. The chain uses TRBV6-5 and TRBJ2-1; a weak D match, TRBD2 (6 bases). CDR1 and CDR2 from the germline V gene are MNHEY and SVGAGI. V lost 1 base, J lost 6 bases, and 10 bases lay in between. This CDR3 has 14 amino acids. The CDR3 DNA sequence: TGTGCCAGCAGTTACTTTAAGGGAGGCAATGAGCAGTTCTTC. Translation: CASSYFKGGNEQFF.

The DNA for the CDR3 is TGTGCCAGCAGTGAAGTACTAGTAGGTCCCGGGGAGCTGTTTTTT. It encodes CASSEVLVGPGELFF. The chain uses TRBV6-1 and TRBJ2-2; tentative D call: TRBD2 (5 bases). Germline CDR1 is MNHNS and CDR2 is SASEGT. This CDR3 has 15 amino acids. V was clipped by 1 base and J by 6 bases, with 12 bases between them.